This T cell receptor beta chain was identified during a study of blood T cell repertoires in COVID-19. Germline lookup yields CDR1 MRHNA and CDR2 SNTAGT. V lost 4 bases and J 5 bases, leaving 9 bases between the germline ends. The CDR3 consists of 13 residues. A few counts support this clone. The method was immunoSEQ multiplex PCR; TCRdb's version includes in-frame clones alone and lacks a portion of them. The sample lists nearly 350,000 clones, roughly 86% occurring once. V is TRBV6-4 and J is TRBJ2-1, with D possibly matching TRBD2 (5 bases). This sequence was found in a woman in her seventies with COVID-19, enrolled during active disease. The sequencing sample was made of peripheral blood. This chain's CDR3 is CASSVSGNNEQFF. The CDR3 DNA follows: TGTGCCAGCAGTGTTTCCGGGAACAATGAGCAGTTCTTC.